This entry features one T cell receptor (beta chain) sequence. The data derive from a study of T-cell memory formation after mild COVID-19. TCRdb reprocessed the 5' RACE reads via MiXCR and lists one record per CDR3 protein. This sample yields some 410,000 distinct CDR3 sequences, of which about a quarter are seen a single time; roughly 13% belongs to the top ten. Germline V gene lookup returns CDR1 SQVTM and CDR2 ANQGSEA. The CDR3 consists of 17 residues. The V gene lost 4 bases and the J gene lost 0 bases, with 20 bases spanning the gap. The sequence derives from an adult woman who had mild COVID-19 (a few samples of this study predate the infection). Cell type and time point are not known. What was sequenced was PBMCs or a T cell subset sorted from them (not recorded which). The chain joins TRBV29-1 to TRBJ2-3; D is perhaps TRBD2 (5 bases). The CDR3 DNA reads as TGCAGCGTTGGACCGAGCGGAGCCTACACTAGCACAGATACGCAGTATTTT. This encodes CSVGPSGAYTSTDTQYF.